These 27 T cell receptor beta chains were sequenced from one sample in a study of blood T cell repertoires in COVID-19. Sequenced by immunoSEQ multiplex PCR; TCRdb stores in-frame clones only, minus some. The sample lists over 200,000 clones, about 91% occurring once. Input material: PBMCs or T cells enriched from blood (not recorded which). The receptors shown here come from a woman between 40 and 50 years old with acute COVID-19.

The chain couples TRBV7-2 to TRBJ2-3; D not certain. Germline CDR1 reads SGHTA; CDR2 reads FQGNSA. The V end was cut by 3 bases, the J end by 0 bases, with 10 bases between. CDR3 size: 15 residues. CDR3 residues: CASSFARPSTDTQYF. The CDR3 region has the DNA TGTGCCAGCAGCTTCGCGCGGCCTAGCACAGATACGCAGTATTTT.

DNA for the CDR3: TGTGCCAGCAGCTTGGGGGCTAGCGGGGATGAGCAGTTCTTC. Protein sequence: CASSLGASGDEQFF. The V and J genes are TRBV5-4 and TRBJ2-1, with TRBD2 identical over 9 bases. The V segment lost 0 bases and the J segment 8 bases; nucleotides outside the gene matches: 3. Germline CDR1 reads SGHNT; CDR2 reads YYREEE (reference sequence). CDR3 length: 14 amino acids.

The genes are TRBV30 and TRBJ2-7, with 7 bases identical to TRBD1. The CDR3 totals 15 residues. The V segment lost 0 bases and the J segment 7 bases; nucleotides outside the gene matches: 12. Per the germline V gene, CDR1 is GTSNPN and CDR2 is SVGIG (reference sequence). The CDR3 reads CAWSVGGADLGEQYF. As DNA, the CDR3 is TGTGCCTGGAGTGTAGGGGGCGCTGATTTGGGTGAGCAGTACTTC. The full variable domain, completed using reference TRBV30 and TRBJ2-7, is SQTIHQWPATLVQPVGSPLSLECTVEGTSNPNLYWYRQAAGRGLQLLFYSVGIGQISSEVPQNLSASRPQDRQFILSSKKLLLSDSGFYLCAWSVGGADLGEQYFGPGTRLTVT.

The CDR3 DNA reads as TGTGCCAGCAGCGGGGGACAGGCGCTAAGGACTGAAGCTTTCTTT. It is translated as CASSGGQALRTEAFF. V is TRBV7-9 and J is TRBJ1-1; 8 bases match TRBD1. V shed 5 bases, J shed 5 bases, and the junction held 10 bases outside the gene matches. Germline V gives CDR1 SEHNR, CDR2 FQNEAQ (reference sequence). The CDR3 runs to 15 residues.

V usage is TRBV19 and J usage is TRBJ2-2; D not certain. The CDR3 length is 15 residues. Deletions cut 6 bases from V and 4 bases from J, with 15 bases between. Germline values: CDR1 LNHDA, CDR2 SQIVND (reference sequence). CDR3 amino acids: CASREQIVATGELFF. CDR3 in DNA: TGTGCCAGTAGAGAGCAGATTGTAGCCACCGGGGAGCTGTTTTTT.

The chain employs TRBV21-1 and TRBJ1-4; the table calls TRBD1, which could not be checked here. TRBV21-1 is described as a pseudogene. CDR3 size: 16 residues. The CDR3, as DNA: TGTGCCAGCAGCAAAGCGCTTGACAGATATTATGAAAAACTGTTTTTT. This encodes CASSKALDRYYEKLFF.

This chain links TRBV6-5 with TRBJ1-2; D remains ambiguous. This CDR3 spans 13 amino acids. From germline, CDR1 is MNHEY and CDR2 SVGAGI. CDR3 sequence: CATRRGGNYGYTF. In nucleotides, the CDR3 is TGTGCTACTAGACGGGGAGGGAACTATGGCTACACCTTC.

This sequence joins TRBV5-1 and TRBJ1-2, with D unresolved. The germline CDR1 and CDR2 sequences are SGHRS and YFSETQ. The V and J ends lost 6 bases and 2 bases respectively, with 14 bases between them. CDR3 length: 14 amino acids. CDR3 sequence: CASIPQPGNYGYTF. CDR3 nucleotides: TGCGCCAGCATTCCCCAGCCCGGGAACTATGGCTACACCTTC.

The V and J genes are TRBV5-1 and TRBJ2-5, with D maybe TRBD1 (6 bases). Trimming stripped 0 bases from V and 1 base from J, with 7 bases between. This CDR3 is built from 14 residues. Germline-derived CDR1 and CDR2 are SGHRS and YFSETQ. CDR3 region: CASSLVGAQETQYF. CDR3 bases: TGCGCCAGCAGCTTGGTGGGGGCCCAAGAGACCCAGTACTTC.

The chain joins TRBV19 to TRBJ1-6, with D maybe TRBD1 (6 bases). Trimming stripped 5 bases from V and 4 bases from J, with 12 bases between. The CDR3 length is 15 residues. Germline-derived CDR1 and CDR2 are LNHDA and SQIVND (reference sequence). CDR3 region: CASSASGTYNSPLHF. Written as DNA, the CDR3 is TGTGCCAGTAGTGCGTCCGGGACATATAATTCACCCCTCCACTTT. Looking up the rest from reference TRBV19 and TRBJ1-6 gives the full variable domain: DGGITQSPKYLFRKEGQNVTLSCEQNLNHDAMYWYRQDPGQGLRLIYYSQIVNDFQKGDIAEGYSVSREKKESFPLTVTSAQKNPTAFYLCASSASGTYNSPLHFGNGTRLTVT.

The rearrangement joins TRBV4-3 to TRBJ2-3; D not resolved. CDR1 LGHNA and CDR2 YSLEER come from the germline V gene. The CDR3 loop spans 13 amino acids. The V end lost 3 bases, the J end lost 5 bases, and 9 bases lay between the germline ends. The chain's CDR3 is CASSQEMVDTQYF. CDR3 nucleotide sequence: TGCGCCAGCAGCCAGGAGATGGTAGATACGCAGTATTTT.

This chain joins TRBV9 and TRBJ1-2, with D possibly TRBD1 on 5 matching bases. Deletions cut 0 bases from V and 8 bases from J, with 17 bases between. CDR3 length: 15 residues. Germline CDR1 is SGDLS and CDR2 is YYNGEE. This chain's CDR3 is CASSVGQPSGGGYTF. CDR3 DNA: TGTGCCAGCAGCGTAGGCCAGCCCTCGGGGGGAGGCTACACCTTC.

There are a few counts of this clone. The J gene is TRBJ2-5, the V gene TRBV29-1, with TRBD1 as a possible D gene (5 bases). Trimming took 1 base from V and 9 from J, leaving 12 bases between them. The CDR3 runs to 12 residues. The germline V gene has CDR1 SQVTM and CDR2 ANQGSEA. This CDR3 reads CSVEGGQGAQYF. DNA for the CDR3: TGCAGCGTTGAAGGGGGCCAAGGGGCCCAGTACTTC.

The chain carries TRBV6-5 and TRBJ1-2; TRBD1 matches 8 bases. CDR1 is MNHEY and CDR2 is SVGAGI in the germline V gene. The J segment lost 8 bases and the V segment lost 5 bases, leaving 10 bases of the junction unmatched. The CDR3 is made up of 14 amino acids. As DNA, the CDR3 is TGTGCCAGCAGTCGCCAAGGACAGGGAGAAGGCTACACCTTC. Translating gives CASSRQGQGEGYTF.

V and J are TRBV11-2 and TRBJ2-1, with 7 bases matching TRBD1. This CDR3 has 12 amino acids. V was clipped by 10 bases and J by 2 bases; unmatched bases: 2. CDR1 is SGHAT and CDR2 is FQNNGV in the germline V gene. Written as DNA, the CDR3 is TGTGCCACCGGACAGGCCTACAATGAGCAGTTCTTC. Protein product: CATGQAYNEQFF.

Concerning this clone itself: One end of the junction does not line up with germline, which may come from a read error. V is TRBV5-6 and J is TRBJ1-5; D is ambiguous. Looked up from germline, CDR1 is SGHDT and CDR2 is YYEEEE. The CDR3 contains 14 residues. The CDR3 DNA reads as TGTGCCAGCAGTTTGGGAGGGATCAATCAGCCCCAGCATTTT. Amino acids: CASSLGGINQPQHF.

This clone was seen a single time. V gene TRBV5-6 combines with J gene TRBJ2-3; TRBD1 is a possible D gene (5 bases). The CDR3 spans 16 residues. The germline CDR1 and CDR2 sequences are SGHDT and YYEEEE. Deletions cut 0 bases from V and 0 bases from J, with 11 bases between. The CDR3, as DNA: TGTGCCAGCAGCTTGGGGACACAACCTAGCACAGATACGCAGTATTTT. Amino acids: CASSLGTQPSTDTQYF. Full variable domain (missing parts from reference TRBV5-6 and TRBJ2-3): DAGVTQSPTHLIKTRGQQVTLRCSPKSGHDTVSWYQQALGQGPQFIFQYYEEEERQRGNFPDRFSGHQFPNYSSELNVNALLLGDSALYLCASSLGTQPSTDTQYFGPGTRLTVL.

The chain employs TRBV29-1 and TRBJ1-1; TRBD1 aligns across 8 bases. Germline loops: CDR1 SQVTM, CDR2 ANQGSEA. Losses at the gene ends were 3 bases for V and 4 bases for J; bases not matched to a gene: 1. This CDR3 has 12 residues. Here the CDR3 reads CSVDQGATEAFF. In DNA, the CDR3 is TGCAGCGTTGACCAGGGGGCCACTGAAGCTTTCTTT.

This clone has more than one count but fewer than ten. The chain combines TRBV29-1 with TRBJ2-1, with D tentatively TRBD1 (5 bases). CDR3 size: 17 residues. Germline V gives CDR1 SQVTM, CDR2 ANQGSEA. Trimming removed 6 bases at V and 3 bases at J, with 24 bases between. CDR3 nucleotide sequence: TGCAGCGTGTTCACCCTTGACCCACGAACAGGCTACAATGAGCAGTTCTTC. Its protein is CSVFTLDPRTGYNEQFF.

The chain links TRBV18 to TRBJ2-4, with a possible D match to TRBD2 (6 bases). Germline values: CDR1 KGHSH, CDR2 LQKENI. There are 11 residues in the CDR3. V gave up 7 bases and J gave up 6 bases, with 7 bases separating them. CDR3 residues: CASLGGNIQYF. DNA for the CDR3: TGTGCCAGCTTGGGAGGAAACATTCAGTACTTC.

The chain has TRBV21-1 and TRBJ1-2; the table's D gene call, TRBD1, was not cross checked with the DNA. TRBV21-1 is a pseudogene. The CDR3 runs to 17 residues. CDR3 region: CASSLNVHPGQGLGYTF. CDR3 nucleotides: TGTGCCAGCAGCTTAAACGTCCACCCGGGACAGGGCCTAGGCTACACCTTC.

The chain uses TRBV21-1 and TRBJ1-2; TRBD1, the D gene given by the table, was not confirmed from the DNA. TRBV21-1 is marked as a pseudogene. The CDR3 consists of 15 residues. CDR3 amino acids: CASSAYRGRVYGYTF. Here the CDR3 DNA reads TGTGCCAGCAGCGCATACAGGGGGCGGGTCTATGGCTACACCTTC.

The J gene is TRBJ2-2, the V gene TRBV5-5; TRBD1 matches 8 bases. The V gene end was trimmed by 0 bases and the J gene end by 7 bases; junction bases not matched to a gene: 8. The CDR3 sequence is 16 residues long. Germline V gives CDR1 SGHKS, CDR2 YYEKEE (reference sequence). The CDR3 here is CASSLDRDRRLGELFF. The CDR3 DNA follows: TGTGCCAGCAGCTTGGATCGGGACAGGCGACTCGGGGAGCTGTTTTTT.

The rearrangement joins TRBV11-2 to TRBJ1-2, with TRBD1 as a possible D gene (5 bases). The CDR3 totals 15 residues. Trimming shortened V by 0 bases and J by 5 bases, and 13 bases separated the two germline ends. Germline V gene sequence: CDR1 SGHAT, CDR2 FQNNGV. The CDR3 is CASSLDPGGRYGYTF. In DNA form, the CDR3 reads TGTGCCAGCAGCTTAGATCCGGGGGGGAGGTATGGCTACACCTTC.

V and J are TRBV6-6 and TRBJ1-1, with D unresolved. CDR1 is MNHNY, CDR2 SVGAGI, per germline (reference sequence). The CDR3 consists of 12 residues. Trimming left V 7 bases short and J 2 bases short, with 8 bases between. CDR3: CASTRGNTEAFF. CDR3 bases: TGTGCCAGCACGCGCGGCAACACTGAAGCTTTCTTT.

The CDR3 bases are TGTGCCAGCAGTTCGGATACGCAGTATTTT. Encoded protein: CASSSDTQYF. J is TRBJ2-3 and V is TRBV2; no firm D call. V shed 5 bases and J shed 6 bases, with 3 bases lying between them. Germline CDR1 reads SNHLY; CDR2 reads FYNNEI. The length of the CDR3 is 10 residues.

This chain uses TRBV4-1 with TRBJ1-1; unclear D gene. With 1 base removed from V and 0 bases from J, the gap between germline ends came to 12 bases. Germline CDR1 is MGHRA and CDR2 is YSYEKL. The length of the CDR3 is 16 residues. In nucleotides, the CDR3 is TGCGCCAGCAGCCAAGGGGCCTGGCAGATGAACACTGAAGCTTTCTTT. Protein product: CASSQGAWQMNTEAFF.